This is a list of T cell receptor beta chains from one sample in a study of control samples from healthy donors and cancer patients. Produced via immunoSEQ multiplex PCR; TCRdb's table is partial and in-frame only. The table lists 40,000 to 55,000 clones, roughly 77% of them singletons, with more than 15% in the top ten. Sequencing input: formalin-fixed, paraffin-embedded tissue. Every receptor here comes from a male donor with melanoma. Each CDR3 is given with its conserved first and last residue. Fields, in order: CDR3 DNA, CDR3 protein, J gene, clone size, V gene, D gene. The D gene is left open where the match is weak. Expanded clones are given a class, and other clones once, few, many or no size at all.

cdr3_nt: TGCGCCAGCAGGGACAGCGCTTACTACGAGCAGTACTTC; cdr3_aa: CASRDSAYYEQYF; j_call: TRBJ2-7; clone_size: NA; v_call: TRBV10-2; d_call: NA
cdr3_nt: TGCGCCAGCAGCCTGACAGGGAGCTCCTACAATGAGCAGTTCTTC; cdr3_aa: CASSLTGSSYNEQFF; j_call: TRBJ2-1; clone_size: NA; v_call: TRBV5-1; d_call: TRBD1
cdr3_nt: TGTGCCAGCAGTTTAGGGTGGGAGACCCAGTACTTC; cdr3_aa: CASSLGWETQYF; j_call: TRBJ2-5; clone_size: NA; v_call: TRBV28; d_call: NA
cdr3_nt: TGTGCCAGCAGTGAATATGAGGGTAATCAGCCCCAGCATTTT; cdr3_aa: CASSEYEGNQPQHF; j_call: TRBJ1-5; clone_size: many; v_call: TRBV2; d_call: NA
cdr3_nt: TGTGCCAGCAGCTTAGATGGGGGCGGCTACGAGCAGTACTTC; cdr3_aa: CASSLDGGGYEQYF; j_call: TRBJ2-7; clone_size: few; v_call: TRBV11-2; d_call: NA
cdr3_nt: TGTGCCAGCAGAGCTACTAGCACAGATACGCAGTATTTT; cdr3_aa: CASRATSTDTQYF; j_call: TRBJ2-3; clone_size: NA; v_call: TRBV7-3; d_call: NA
cdr3_nt: TGTGCCAGCAGCGTAGGGCTATCACTAGACAGGAATACGCAGTATTTT; cdr3_aa: CASSVGLSLDRNTQYF; j_call: TRBJ2-3; clone_size: NA; v_call: TRBV9; d_call: NA
cdr3_nt: TGTGCCAGTAGTAACCGACAGGGGTTGGCCTACGAGCAGTACTTC; cdr3_aa: CASSNRQGLAYEQYF; j_call: TRBJ2-7; clone_size: few; v_call: TRBV19; d_call: TRBD1
cdr3_nt: TGTGCCAGCAGCTTATTACTGATGAACACTGAAGCTTTCTTT; cdr3_aa: CASSLLLMNTEAFF; j_call: TRBJ1-1; clone_size: NA; v_call: TRBV13; d_call: NA
cdr3_nt: TGTGCCAGTAGTTGGGGCGGGCATAGTACCGGGGAGCTGTTTTTT; cdr3_aa: CASSWGGHSTGELFF; j_call: TRBJ2-2; clone_size: NA; v_call: TRBV19; d_call: NA
cdr3_nt: TGTGCCAGCAAGACGGAACACGTGAACACTGAAGCTTTCTTT; cdr3_aa: CASKTEHVNTEAFF; j_call: TRBJ1-1; clone_size: NA; v_call: TRBV27; d_call: NA
cdr3_nt: TGTGCCAGCAGCCCTACAGGACTAGCGGGAGGGGAGACCCAGTACTTC; cdr3_aa: CASSPTGLAGGETQYF; j_call: TRBJ2-5; clone_size: NA; v_call: TRBV5-6; d_call: TRBD2
cdr3_nt: TGTGCCAGCAGTGACGGGAGGGCCTCCTACGAGCAGTACTTC; cdr3_aa: CASSDGRASYEQYF; j_call: TRBJ2-7; clone_size: NA; v_call: TRBV2; d_call: TRBD2
cdr3_nt: TGTGCCAGTAGGGACGGCATATGGAACACTGAAGCTTTCTTT; cdr3_aa: CASRDGIWNTEAFF; j_call: TRBJ1-1; clone_size: NA; v_call: TRBV19; d_call: NA